What follows describes a single T cell receptor beta chain. Its antigen specificity is not known. This record comes from a study of monozygotic twins with inflammatory bowel disease (dated by TCRdb to 2018 to 2020). For the wider study: The complete study included about 30 monozygotic twin pairs: 19 IBD-discordant Danish pairs and nine German pairs, of which four were IBD-concordant and five were IBD-discordant. The search for disease-associated traits relied mainly on comparing IBD patients with their genetically identical healthy co-twins within discordant pairs. Each individual had, on average, about 151 000 unique TCRalpha sequences and 181 000 unique TCRbeta sequences available for analysis.

From each donor, a 2.5 ml peripheral blood sample was collected into PAXgene tubes and kept at -80 degrees C. Without T cell sorting, total RNA was isolated from whole blood using the PAXgene blood miRNA kit on an automated QIAcube. Deep TCRalpha and TCRbeta repertoire profiling with unique molecular barcoding was performed on peripheral blood of monozygotic twin pairs concordant or discordant for inflammatory bowel disease. Smoking habits were recorded for all twin pairs, and individuals were classified as current, former or never smokers. Study-wide findings and limitations: Background noise and inter-individual variability may have been introduced into the repertoires by the differing immunosuppressive treatments among patients. TCRbeta repertoire diversity, by inverse Simpson index, was decreased in IBD patients compared with their healthy co-twins. Repertoire similarity did not differ between concordant and discordant twins, which could be due to limited statistical power. Compared with healthy twins, IBD patients had fewer clonotypes in common with other individuals, a difference most pronounced in patients showing signs of disease activity. No single strong signal or clonotype linked to IBD turned up in the results, so the idea that one exists was not supported. The analysis was unable to tell apart different T cell subtypes.

The CDR3, cysteine through phenylalanine, is 14 amino acids long. No DNA sequence was recorded. As encoded in the germline V gene, CDR1 is SGHDT while CDR2 is YYEEEE. Libraries were built with 5' RACE. The input for every TCR library was 3,500 to 4,000 ng of total RNA. For each sample, cDNA synthesis was carried out in eight separate reactions using SMARTScribe reverse transcriptase. During cDNA synthesis, template switching was used to introduce unique molecular identifiers that contained a 6-nucleotide sample barcode. TCRalpha and TCRbeta cDNA was amplified in two nested PCRs of about 17 and 10 cycles, and bead purification was carried out after each PCR. Before amplification, the cDNA was both treated with uracil DNA-glycosylase and purified with the QIAquick PCR purification kit. The second PCR added Illumina TruSeq-compatible adapters along with sample-specific barcodes. Library quality and concentration were checked on TapeStation and Qubit, and libraries were pooled at 5 to 6.5 ng each. Sequencing of pooled libraries was carried out on an Illumina HiSeq2500 single-index Rapid Run using 2 x 100 bp reads and custom sequencing primers. Turning to the authors' computational methods: UMI-based consensus assembly with MiGEC version 1.2.6 was used to correct PCR and sequencing errors. V(D)J alignment, clonotype assembly and CDR3 extraction were performed with MiXCR version 2.1.1. To normalise gene usage, clonotype sharing and MAIT/NKT TCR abundance, the analysis used the top 1000, 10 000 and 20 000 clonotypes per sample. After downsampling to 27 000 UMIs, diversity was calculated as the inverse Simpson index using the vegan R package. Statistical testing used paired Mann-Whitney U tests on the discordant twin pairs and applied Benjamini-Hochberg correction for multiple testing. TCRdb reprocessed the reads; each CDR3 protein sequence makes one entry, and DNA is unavailable. TCRdb, rather than the study authors, made the V and J calls. The table for this sample lists over 150,000 distinct CDR3 sequences. 2.8% of the sample belongs to the ten largest clones.

This receptor chain uses TRBV5-6 and TRBJ2-5. The receptor was isolated from a human donor with ulcerative colitis or Crohn's disease, or a healthy co-twin of an affected twin (not recorded which). Sequenced: blood. The CDR3 region: CASSSTTFQETQYF.